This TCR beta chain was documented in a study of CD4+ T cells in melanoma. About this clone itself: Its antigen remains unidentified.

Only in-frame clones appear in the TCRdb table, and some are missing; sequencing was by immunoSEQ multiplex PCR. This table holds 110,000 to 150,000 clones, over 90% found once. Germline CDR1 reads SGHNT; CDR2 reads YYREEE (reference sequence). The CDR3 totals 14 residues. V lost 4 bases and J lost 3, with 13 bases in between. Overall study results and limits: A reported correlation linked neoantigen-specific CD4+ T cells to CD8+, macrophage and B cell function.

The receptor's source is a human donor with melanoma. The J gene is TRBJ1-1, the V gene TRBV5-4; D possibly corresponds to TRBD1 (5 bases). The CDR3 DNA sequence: TGTGCCAGCAGCCACACTCCCAGGGACACTGAAGCTTTCTTT. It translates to CASSHTPRDTEAFF.